These 20 T cell receptor beta chains originate from one sample sequenced in a study of shared clonotypes between healthy human individuals. Measured with immunoSEQ multiplex PCR; TCRdb has only the in-frame clones, and not every one. The table has nearly 600,000 clones, over 95% seen once; the top ten hold 0.1% to 0.11%. CD45RO-negative CD8 cells positively selected for CCR7 made up the naive population, which excluded terminally differentiated effector memory CD45RA+ cells. The sequencing sample was made of naive CD8+ T cells sorted from blood. These receptors were obtained from a woman aged 25-40 years in good health.

The chain employs TRBV9 and TRBJ1-1, with 7 positions matching TRBD1. CDR1 and CDR2 from the germline V gene are SGDLS and YYNGEE. The CDR3 has 14 amino acids. J lost 2 bases, V lost 4 bases, and 5 bases had no gene match. Here the CDR3 reads CASSLGTVNTEAFF. DNA of the CDR3: TGTGCCAGCAGCCTCGGGACAGTAAACACTGAAGCTTTCTTT.

The sample holds one count of this clone. The chain links TRBV7-9 to TRBJ1-4; D is unresolved. The germline V gene encodes CDR1 SEHNR and CDR2 FQNEAQ (reference sequence). V lost 0 bases and J lost 3, with 8 bases in between. CDR3 length: 15 amino acids. CDR3 sequence (DNA): TGTGCCAGCAGCTTAGCGGGGTCGGCTAATGAAAAACTGTTTTTT. Encoded protein: CASSLAGSANEKLFF.

The chain combines TRBV4-2 with TRBJ2-5, with D possibly being TRBD1 (5 bases). The CDR3 has 17 amino acids. V lost 0 bases and J 5 bases, leaving 19 bases between the germline ends. Germline V CDR1 and CDR2: LGHNA, YNFKEQ. The CDR3 sequence is CASSQDVTGTEGETQYF. CDR3 sequence (DNA): TGTGCCAGCAGCCAAGATGTCACAGGCACGGAAGGGGAGACCCAGTACTTC.

The chain joins TRBV5-6 to TRBJ2-2, with TRBD2 matching 12 bases. CDR3 length: 18 amino acids. After removal of 4 bases from V and 6 bases from J, the junction contained 13 bases not matched to a gene. CDR1 SGHDT and CDR2 YYEEEE come from the germline V gene. The CDR3 nucleotides are TGTGCCAGCAGCCCCCCTAGCGGGAGGGCCGGGTTTGCCGGGGAGCTGTTTTTT. Translation gives CASSPPSGRAGFAGELFF.

The rearrangement joins TRBV5-1 to TRBJ2-1; no clear D. CDR1 and CDR2 (germline): SGHRS, YFSETQ. V lost 4 bases, J lost 4 bases, and 6 bases lay in between. The length of the CDR3 is 12 residues. The chain's CDR3 is CASSTTYNEQFF. Here the CDR3 DNA reads TGCGCCAGCAGCACAACATACAATGAGCAGTTCTTC.

V and J are TRBV28 and TRBJ1-1; D unresolved. V lost 3 bases and J lost 0, with 17 bases in between. The CDR3 has 17 amino acids. In germline, CDR1 is MDHEN, CDR2 SYDVKM. CDR3 nucleotides: TGTGCCAGCAGTTTTCCACCTACAGCGTACCTGAACACTGAAGCTTTCTTT. It yields the protein CASSFPPTAYLNTEAFF.

This rearrangement joins TRBV2 to TRBJ2-2, with TRBD2 matching over 7 bases. The germline V gene has CDR1 SNHLY and CDR2 FYNNEI. The CDR3 has 13 amino acids. Trimming removed 8 bases from V and 8 bases from J; junction bases left unmatched: 8. The CDR3: CASFPGEGGELFF. In nucleotides, the CDR3 is TGTGCCAGCTTCCCGGGGGAGGGAGGGGAGCTGTTTTTT.

The chain couples TRBV28 to TRBJ2-3; TRBD2 agrees at 8 bases. Germline-derived CDR1 and CDR2 are MDHEN and SYDVKM. Trimming removed 2 bases from V and 5 bases from J; junction bases left unmatched: 6. This CDR3 contains 15 residues. The CDR3 nucleotides read TGTGCCAGCAGTTTAGCAGCGGGAGAGATAGATACGCAGTATTTT. Translated, it gives CASSLAAGEIDTQYF.

The rearrangement uses TRBV6-5 and TRBJ2-1; D is uncertain. Germline V gives CDR1 MNHEY, CDR2 SVGAGI. There are 12 residues in the CDR3. The germline V and J ends were trimmed by 9 bases and 2 bases, with 8 bases remaining between them. CDR3 sequence (DNA): TGTGCCAGTGCGAGCCCCTACAATGAGCAGTTCTTC. It translates to CASASPYNEQFF.

Comments on this clone: The sample holds other DNA sequences that translate to the same CDR3. The chain uses TRBV7-9 and TRBJ2-3, with unresolved D. V lost 3 bases to trimming and J lost 2 bases, with 9 bases between them. The CDR3 contains 14 residues. Germline values: CDR1 SEHNR, CDR2 FQNEAQ (reference sequence). The CDR3 reads CASSLVRSTDTQYF. The DNA of the CDR3 is TGTGCCAGCAGCTTGGTGAGGTCCACAGATACGCAGTATTTT.

This clone was seen just once. This rearrangement joins TRBV5-1 to TRBJ2-7, with TRBD2 identical over 12 bases. CDR1 is SGHRS and CDR2 is YFSETQ in the germline V gene. The CDR3 is made up of 18 amino acids. Trimming removed 0 bases from V and 6 bases from J; junction bases left unmatched: 13. The CDR3, as DNA: TGCGCCAGCAGCTTGGACCTAGCGGGAGGGCCCTCTCAGGGCGAGCAGTACTTC. Its translation is CASSLDLAGGPSQGEQYF.

V and J are TRBV19 and TRBJ2-4; D is unclear. This CDR3 is built from 16 residues. Trimming stripped 3 bases from V and 0 bases from J, with 12 bases between. From germline, CDR1 is LNHDA and CDR2 SQIVND (reference sequence). This CDR3 reads CASSIRPLLAKNIQYF. The CDR3 DNA reads TGTGCCAGTAGTATTCGTCCCTTACTAGCCAAAAACATTCAGTACTTC. Variable domain in full (rest from reference TRBV19 and TRBJ2-4): DGGITQSPKYLFRKEGQNVTLSCEQNLNHDAMYWYRQDPGQGLRLIYYSQIVNDFQKGDIAEGYSVSREKKESFPLTVTSAQKNPTAFYLCASSIRPLLAKNIQYFGAGTRLSVL.

In its sample, this clone was seen once. The chain links TRBV14 to TRBJ2-5; D ambiguous. CDR3 length: 11 amino acids. Trimming cost V 5 bases and J 5 bases, with 6 bases left between them. Germline V gene data show CDR1 as SGHDN and CDR2 as FVKESK. DNA of the CDR3: TGTGCCAGCAGCGAATGGGAGACCCAGTACTTC. Translation gives CASSEWETQYF.

The CDR3 loop is CASSLSEVGLAGVSSTDTQYF. For the CDR3, the DNA is TGTGCCAGCAGTTTATCGGAAGTGGGGCTAGCGGGAGTGTCAAGCACAGATACGCAGTATTTT. The chain is built from TRBV27 and TRBJ2-3; TRBD2 matches at 10 bases. V shed 0 bases and J 0 bases; nucleotides not matched to a gene: 15. The CDR3 consists of 21 residues. Germline V gene sequence: CDR1 MNHEY, CDR2 SMNVEV (reference sequence).

The chain uses TRBV9 and TRBJ2-7; the D is unclear. Deletions cut 3 bases from V and 5 bases from J, with 12 bases between. CDR1 and CDR2 from the germline V gene are SGDLS and YYNGEE. CDR3 length: 13 residues. CDR3 nucleotide sequence: TGTGCCAGCAGCGGGGTGAGAGTCGACGAGCAGTACTTC. This gives the protein CASSGVRVDEQYF.

The chain carries TRBV6-1 and TRBJ2-5; tentatively, D is TRBD1 or TRBD2 (5 bases each). Trimming cost V 8 bases and J 3 bases, with 16 bases left between them. Germline V gene sequence: CDR1 MNHNS, CDR2 SASEGT. The CDR3 is 14 amino acids. CDR3 protein: CASEIIEGKETQYF. The CDR3 DNA reads TGTGCCAGCGAGATCATCGAGGGGAAAGAGACCCAGTACTTC.

This clone was picked up one time. This chain connects TRBV5-4 to TRBJ1-1, with a weak D call TRBD1 (6 bases). Trimming took off 0 bases at V and 4 bases at J, with 10 bases between the two ends. This CDR3 is 14 amino acids long. Germline V gene sequence: CDR1 SGHNT, CDR2 YYREEE (reference sequence). CDR3: CASSLAGGATEAFF. In DNA, the CDR3 is TGTGCCAGCAGCTTGGCCGGGGGGGCCACTGAAGCTTTCTTT.

The V gene is TRBV2, the J gene TRBJ2-4; 12 bases line up with TRBD2. CDR1 SNHLY and CDR2 FYNNEI come from the germline V gene. The CDR3 runs to 16 residues. After removal of 7 bases from V and 1 base from J, the junction contained 5 bases not matched to a gene. Here the CDR3 DNA reads TGTGCCAGCACGCTAGCGGGAGGGATGGCCAAAAACATTCAGTACTTC. The encoded protein is CASTLAGGMAKNIQYF.

This rearrangement joins TRBV13 to TRBJ2-1; D is perhaps TRBD1 (6 bases). Germline CDR1 and CDR2: PRHDT and FYEKMQ (reference sequence). V was clipped by 1 base and J by 0 bases, with 10 bases between them. The CDR3 length is 16 residues. For the CDR3, the DNA is TGTGCCAGCAGCTTAGTAACAGGGAGCTCCTACAATGAGCAGTTCTTC. Its translation is CASSLVTGSSYNEQFF.

This rearrangement joins TRBV7-7 to TRBJ2-7; D may match TRBD1 or TRBD2 (5 bases each). The V and J ends lost 1 base and 0 bases respectively, with 10 bases between them. Germline lookup yields CDR1 SSHAT and CDR2 FNYEAQ (reference sequence). This CDR3 is built from 15 residues. CDR3 residues: CASSLGDGGSYEQYF. The CDR3 bases are TGTGCCAGCAGCTTAGGGGACGGTGGCTCCTACGAGCAGTACTTC.